A single TCR beta chain is shown here with its context. TCRdb's copy holds only in-frame clones and misses some; the assay was immunoSEQ multiplex PCR. The sample has approximately 87,000 clones, more than 75% seen once; the top ten hold 0.7% to 1%. The data originate from a study of OX40 agonist ivuxolimab in advanced cancers. This CDR3 contains 16 residues. Germline CDR1 reads KGHSH; CDR2 reads LQKENI. Trimming took 3 bases from V and 3 from J, leaving 18 bases between them. The starting material was CD4+ or CD8+ T cells sorted from blood, obtained in a trial of the OX40 agonist ivuxolimab. The chain employs TRBV18 and TRBJ2-7; possibly TRBD2 for D (5 bases). This clonotype was obtained from an adult with an advanced solid tumor such as melanoma, head and neck, liver or kidney cancer. CDR3 DNA sequence: TGTGCCAGCTCACCGTCGGTGGGGAGTAACCTCTACGAGCAGTACTTC. It codes for CASSPSVGSNLYEQYF.